This record covers a single T cell receptor beta chain. Its antigen is currently unknown. This record comes from a study of cytomegalovirus exposure and HLA in healthy donors. Findings and caveats of the study: Overall, about 160 TCR beta chains were annotated as cytomegalovirus-associated.

PCR amplification relied on 60 Vbeta primers (plus 13 Jbeta primers). In the original processing: The count from a later analysis was about 80 million unique TCR beta chains, about 9.9 million of them shared. Repertoires were generated with immunoSEQ multiplex PCR, while TCRdb's copy carries only in-frame clones and drops some. V and J calls and clone size are those listed in that table; D and trimming were worked out from the DNA. Counted here are about 120,000 clones, approximately 87% occurring once; the ten biggest clones make up 20%. The sample consisted of PBMCs. This receptor was obtained from a man between 18 and 29 years old in good health and CMV-seropositive.

The CDR3 sequence is CAWGITVRQGAYEQYF. For the CDR3, the DNA is TGTGCCTGGGGTATAACGGTTCGACAGGGGGCCTACGAGCAGTACTTC. J is TRBJ2-7 and V is TRBV30; 9 bases match TRBD1. Trimming at V came to 5 bases and at J to 2 bases, leaving 13 bases not matched to a gene. There are 16 residues in the CDR3. CDR1 and CDR2 from the germline V gene are GTSNPN and SVGIG (reference sequence).